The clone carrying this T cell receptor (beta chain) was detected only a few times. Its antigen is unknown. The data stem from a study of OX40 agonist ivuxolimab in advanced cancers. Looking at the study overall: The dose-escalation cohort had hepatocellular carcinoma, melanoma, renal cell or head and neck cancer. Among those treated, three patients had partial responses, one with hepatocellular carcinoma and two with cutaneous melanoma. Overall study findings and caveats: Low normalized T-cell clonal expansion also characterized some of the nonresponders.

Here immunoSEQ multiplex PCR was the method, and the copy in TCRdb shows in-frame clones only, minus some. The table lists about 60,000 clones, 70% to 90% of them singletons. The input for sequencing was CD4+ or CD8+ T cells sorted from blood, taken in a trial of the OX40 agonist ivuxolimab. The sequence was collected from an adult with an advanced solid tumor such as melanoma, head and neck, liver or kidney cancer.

This CDR3 reads CSVEGDRDRGAFF. In DNA form, the CDR3 reads TGCAGCGTTGAAGGAGACAGGGACCGCGGAGCTTTCTTT. J is TRBJ1-1 and V is TRBV29-1; 7 nucleotides line up with TRBD1. Germline V lookup: CDR1 SQVTM, CDR2 ANQGSEA. This CDR3 has 13 amino acids. The V and J ends lost 1 base and 10 bases, in that order; junction bases with no gene match: 9. Supplemented by reference TRBV29-1 and TRBJ1-1, the full variable domain reads SAVISQKPSRDICQRGTSLTIQCQVDSQVTMMFWYRQQPGQSLTLIATANQGSEATYESGFVIDKFPISRPNLTFSTLTVSNMSPEDSSIYLCSVEGDRDRGAFFGQGTRLTVV.